This entry concerns a single T cell receptor beta chain. Sequencing used immunoSEQ multiplex PCR; TCRdb keeps in-frame clones, though not all of them. The profile shows some 100,000 clones, roughly 87% of them singletons. The data are from a study of T cell responses to AZD1222 COVID-19 vaccine. Study context: Pooled in the analysis were second doses at about 4 or about 12 weeks.

Germline V gives CDR1 ENHRY, CDR2 SYGVKD. The V gene end was trimmed by 0 bases and the J gene end by 6 bases; junction bases not matched to a gene: 8. This CDR3 region has 15 residues. This sample comprised peripheral blood, obtained on day 0 of AZD1222 vaccination. This sequence originates from an adult in good health. The chain has TRBV10-3 and TRBJ2-7; 7 bases match TRBD2. CDR3 coding DNA: TGTGCCATCAGTGAGTCGGGCGGGAGCCAAGGCGAGCAGTACTTC. Translating gives CAISESGGSQGEQYF.